The 7 T cell receptor beta chains listed next were all sequenced from one sample in a study of a mutant IDH1 vaccine in newly diagnosed glioma. Time point indicated: week 11, during vaccination. What each vaccine dose contained was 300 ug of mutant IDH1 20-mer peptide, accompanied by topical imiquimod. Their target antigens are unknown. Libraries were prepared by immunoSEQ multiplex PCR; TCRdb keeps only in-frame clonotypes and omits some of them. The sample consists of roughly 61,000 clones, approximately 80% of them appearing once. The source was PBMCs, collected from a glioma patient whose treatment included an IDH1 peptide vaccine. These receptor sequences come from a man aged 50 to 60 with glioma.

V and J are TRBV5-4 and TRBJ2-3, with 12 bases identical to TRBD2. Trimming removed 3 bases from V and 0 bases from J; junction bases left unmatched: 2. CDR3 length equals 16 residues. CDR1 and CDR2 from the germline V gene are SGHNT and YYREEE (reference sequence). This chain's CDR3 is CASSWGTSGSTDTQYF. DNA of the CDR3: TGTGCCAGCAGCTGGGGGACTAGCGGGAGCACAGATACGCAGTATTTT.

The chain is built from TRBV6-1 and TRBJ1-1; weak D call: TRBD1 (5 bases). Trimming stripped 2 bases from V and 6 bases from J, with 10 bases between. This CDR3 is built from 13 residues. The germline V gene encodes CDR1 MNHNS and CDR2 SASEGT. In DNA form, the CDR3 reads TGTGCCAGCAGTGAACTACAGGACGCTGAAGCTTTCTTT. Protein: CASSELQDAEAFF.

This clone showed up just a few times. The J gene is TRBJ1-1, the V gene TRBV29-1; 11 bases align to TRBD1. The CDR3 runs to 12 residues. In germline, CDR1 is SQVTM, CDR2 ANQGSEA. After removal of 7 bases from V and 5 bases from J, the junction contained 3 bases not matched to a gene. The CDR3 nucleotides are TGCAGCGGCGGACAGGGGGCGACTGAAGCTTTCTTT. This gives the protein CSGGQGATEAFF.

The table lists this clone with a few counts. The V gene is TRBV7-9, the J gene TRBJ1-2; D gene uncertain. V lost 3 bases to trimming and J lost 13 bases, with 21 bases between them. Germline lookup yields CDR1 SEHNR and CDR2 FQNEAQ (reference sequence). The CDR3 contains 14 residues. The CDR3 loop is CASSLGGEESRTTF. The CDR3 region has the DNA TGTGCCAGCAGCTTGGGAGGAGAGGAATCCCGGACCACCTTC.

The chain employs TRBV4-3 and TRBJ1-2; D is uncertain. Per the germline V gene, CDR1 is LGHNA and CDR2 is YSLEER. With 2 bases removed from V and 2 bases from J, the gap between germline ends came to 12 bases. CDR3 length: 15 residues. The CDR3 bases are TGCGCCAGCAGCCAAAATGAGGGAATAAACTATGGCTACACCTTC. Translated: CASSQNEGINYGYTF.

This rearrangement joins TRBV29-1 to TRBJ1-1, with D possibly matching TRBD1 (5 bases). The length of the CDR3 is 11 residues. Germline V lookup: CDR1 SQVTM, CDR2 ANQGSEA. Between the trimmed V and J ends, which lost 5 bases and 5 bases, there was a span of 9 bases. CDR3 loop: CSVRGWTEAFF. The CDR3 DNA follows: TGCAGCGTTAGGGGCTGGACTGAAGCTTTCTTT.

This clone was counted between two and nine times. The chain couples TRBV15 to TRBJ2-1; D is uncertain. Trimming stripped 4 bases from V and 3 bases from J, with 4 bases between. The CDR3 is made up of 12 amino acids. Germline V gene data show CDR1 as LNHNV and CDR2 as YYDKDF (reference sequence). The chain's CDR3 is CATSTFYNEQFF. The CDR3 region has the DNA TGTGCCACCAGCACGTTCTACAATGAGCAGTTCTTC.